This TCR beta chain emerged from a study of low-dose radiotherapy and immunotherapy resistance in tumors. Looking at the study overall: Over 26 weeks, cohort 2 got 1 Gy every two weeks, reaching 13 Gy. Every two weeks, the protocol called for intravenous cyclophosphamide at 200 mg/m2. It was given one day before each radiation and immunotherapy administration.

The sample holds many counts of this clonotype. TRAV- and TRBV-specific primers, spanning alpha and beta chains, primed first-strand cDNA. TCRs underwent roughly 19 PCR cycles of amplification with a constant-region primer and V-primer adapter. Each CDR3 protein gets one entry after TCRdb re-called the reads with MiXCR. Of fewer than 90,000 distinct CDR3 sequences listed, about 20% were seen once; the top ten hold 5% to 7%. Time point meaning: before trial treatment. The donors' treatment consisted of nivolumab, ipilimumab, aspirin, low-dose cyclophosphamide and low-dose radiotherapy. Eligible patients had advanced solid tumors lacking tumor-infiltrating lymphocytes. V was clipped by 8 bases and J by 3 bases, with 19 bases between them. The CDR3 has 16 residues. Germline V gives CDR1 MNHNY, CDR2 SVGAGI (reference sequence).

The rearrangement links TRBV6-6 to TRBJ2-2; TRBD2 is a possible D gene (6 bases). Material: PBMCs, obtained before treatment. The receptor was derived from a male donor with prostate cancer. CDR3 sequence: CASLGGAGRYTGELFF. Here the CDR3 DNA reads TGTGCCAGCCTCGGCGGGGCAGGGAGGTACACCGGGGAGCTGTTTTTT.